This TCR beta chain was recovered during a study of STAT5B mutations in CD4+ large granular lymphocyte leukemia. V lost 0 bases, J lost 4 bases, and 8 bases stayed unmatched. The germline gives CDR1 SGHNT, CDR2 YENEEA. The CDR3 is 16 amino acids. The table came from immunoSEQ multiplex PCR; TCRdb's copy has only in-frame clones and leaves some out. The data contain 7,400 or so clones, about 74% of them seen just once; the ten biggest clones take up 65% to 75%. The V and J genes are TRBV11-3 and TRBJ1-2, with 7 positions matching TRBD1. The TCR originated in a woman in her sixties or seventies with CD4+ T-cell large granular lymphocyte leukemia. The sequenced sample consisted of PBMCs. This chain's CDR3 is CASSLEGRGGVYGYTF. CDR3 nucleotide sequence: TGTGCCAGCAGCTTAGAAGGCAGGGGGGGAGTCTATGGCTACACCTTC.